This T cell receptor (beta chain) was obtained from a study of a mutant IDH1 vaccine in newly diagnosed glioma. Study as a whole: Onset of vaccination occurred 4-6 weeks following radiotherapy alone, or with temozolomide cycles. There were roughly 62% males and approximately 38% females among treated patients, whose mean age was approximately 41 years. Before enrollment, the patients had been treated with radiotherapy alone, temozolomide alone, or both together. Most of them had received both.

Only in-frame clones appear in the TCRdb table, and some are missing; sequencing was by immunoSEQ multiplex PCR. Of 40,000 or so clones in the sample, roughly 84% were seen once. This sample's time point: week 11, during vaccination. What each vaccine dose contained was 300 ug of mutant IDH1 20-mer peptide, accompanied by topical imiquimod. The V end lost 1 base, the J end lost 5 bases, and 6 bases lay between the germline ends. Looked up from germline, CDR1 is SEHNR and CDR2 is FQNEAQ (reference sequence). The CDR3 runs to 12 residues. This clone has only one observation. Its antigen is not identified.

This sequence originates from a man aged 40-49 years with glioma. The sequencing here drew on PBMCs, taken from a glioma patient whose treatment included an IDH1 peptide vaccine. The rearrangement uses TRBV7-9 and TRBJ2-7; no firm D call. The CDR3 loop reads CASSLDGDEQYF. In DNA form, the CDR3 reads TGTGCCAGCAGCTTAGATGGGGACGAGCAGTACTTC.